This T cell receptor beta chain stems from a study of blood T cell repertoires in COVID-19. Study at large: There were acute and convalescent COVID-19 samples, and they came from the United States, Italy and Spain.

The CDR3 is 14 amino acids. Germline V gene sequence: CDR1 MDHEN, CDR2 SYDVKM. V dropped 3 bases and J dropped 4 bases, with 12 bases sitting between them. Recruits, aged about 18 to 95 years, lived in 25 or so US areas. Generated by immunoSEQ multiplex PCR, the TCRdb table keeps only in-frame clones and is missing some. This table has 400,000 to 550,000 clones, 70% to 90% appearing once. Sequenced sample: PBMCs or T cells enriched from blood (not recorded which). V usage is TRBV28 and J usage is TRBJ1-1, with D tentatively TRBD1 (5 bases). This sequence was found in a young woman with acute COVID-19. CDR3 bases: TGTGCCAGCAGTTTCGGGGGGTATGTCACTGAAGCTTTCTTT. It yields the protein CASSFGGYVTEAFF.